The 6 T cell receptor beta chains below were found in one sample sequenced in a study of T cell responses to AZD1222 COVID-19 vaccine. Only in-frame clones appear in the TCRdb table, and some are missing; sequencing was by immunoSEQ multiplex PCR. Of about 110,000 clones listed, about 82% are singletons. Sequencing was performed on peripheral blood, taken on day 0 of AZD1222 vaccination. These receptors were taken from an adult in good health.

This clone appeared a single time. The chain combines TRBV10-3 with TRBJ2-7, with 7 nucleotides matching TRBD1. CDR1 is ENHRY and CDR2 is SYGVKD in the germline V gene. V gave up 10 bases and J gave up 2 bases; unmatched junction bases: 11. This CDR3 region has 14 residues. CDR3 residues: CATRPTGSTYEQYF. The CDR3, as DNA: TGTGCCACCCGCCCGACAGGGAGTACCTACGAGCAGTACTTC.

The gene calls are TRBV5-1 and TRBJ2-1, with D maybe TRBD2 (6 bases). V was pared by 3 bases and J by 2 bases, with 9 bases between. Germline CDR1 and CDR2: SGHRS and YFSETQ. The CDR3 spans 14 residues. The CDR3 DNA reads as TGCGCCAGCAGCTCCCTAGCGACCTACAATGAGCAGTTCTTC. Amino acids: CASSSLATYNEQFF.

The CDR3 nucleotides read TGTGCCAGCAGCGACCGGACAGGGGGCGAGGCCTGGAGGTCTGGAAACACCATATATTTT. Its translation: CASSDRTGGEAWRSGNTIYF. The chain has TRBV6-6 and TRBJ1-3; TRBD1 aligns across 11 bases. The V segment lost 6 bases and the J segment 1 base; nucleotides outside the gene matches: 17. The germline gives CDR1 MNHNY, CDR2 SVGAGI (reference sequence). CDR3 size: 20 residues.

The genes are TRBV19 and TRBJ1-6; unclear D gene. The germline gives CDR1 LNHDA, CDR2 SQIVND (reference sequence). The V gene lost 7 bases and the J gene lost 6 bases, with 13 bases spanning the gap. The CDR3 has 14 amino acids. The CDR3: CASKLRGSNSPLHF. The CDR3 DNA reads TGTGCCAGTAAGCTCCGAGGGAGTAATTCACCCCTCCACTTT. The variable domain in full, with the rest retrieved from reference TRBV19 and TRBJ1-6, is DGGITQSPKYLFRKEGQNVTLSCEQNLNHDAMYWYRQDPGQGLRLIYYSQIVNDFQKGDIAEGYSVSREKKESFPLTVTSAQKNPTAFYLCASKLRGSNSPLHFGNGTRLTVT.

This clone was detected only once. The same CDR3 also results from other DNA sequences found in this sample. CDR3 residues: CASSLGGNEKLFF. The DNA of the CDR3 is TGTGCCAGCAGCTTAGGGGGTAACGAAAAACTGTTTTTT. J is TRBJ1-4 and V is TRBV11-2; D is unclear. The CDR3 is 13 amino acids. V was pared by 1 base and J by 8 bases, with 8 bases between. Germline loops: CDR1 SGHAT, CDR2 FQNNGV.

This clone came up once. The genes are TRBV2 and TRBJ2-7; TRBD1 aligns across 11 bases. The V segment lost 3 bases and the J segment 6 bases; nucleotides outside the gene matches: 4. Germline-derived CDR1 and CDR2 are SNHLY and FYNNEI. The CDR3 is made up of 14 amino acids. The CDR3 sequence is CASSEDRGLIEQYF. CDR3 sequence (DNA): TGTGCCAGCAGTGAGGACAGGGGGCTTATCGAGCAGTACTTC. The full variable domain, its missing parts supplied by reference TRBV2 and TRBJ2-7, is EPEVTQTPSHQVTQMGQEVILRCVPISNHLYFYWYRQILGQKVEFLVSFYNNEISEKSEIFDDQFSVERPDGSNFTLKIRSTKLEDSAMYFCASSEDRGLIEQYFGPGTRLTVT.